This TCR beta chain was documented in a study of T-cell memory formation after mild COVID-19. On the study more broadly: Across donors, TCR clusters were largely donor specific.

The germline gives CDR1 SGHRS, CDR2 YFSETQ. V was pared by 3 bases and J by 6 bases, with 19 bases between. This CDR3 comprises 15 residues. General observations from the study: CM and EM subsets held most contracting CD4+ clones; EMRA held CD8+ ones. A second wave expanding day 15 to 37 was CD4+-biased; contracting clones were balanced.

Using constant-segment primers, 5'RACE produced TCR alpha and TCR beta cDNA libraries carrying sample barcodes and UMIs. TCRdb redid the calling of the 5' RACE reads with MiXCR, one entry per CDR3 protein. The sample lists around 450,000 distinct CDR3 sequences, roughly 26% occurring once. This clonotype was detected only once. What it binds is unknown. Material: PBMCs or a T cell subset sorted from them (not recorded which). The chain joins TRBV5-1 to TRBJ2-7, with D perhaps TRBD2 (5 bases). The receptor comes from an adult woman who had mild COVID-19 (a few samples of this study predate the infection). Cell type and time point are not known. The CDR3 region has the DNA TGCGCCAGCAGCTCTTGGACTTTAACGACCCTCGAGCAGTACTTC. Translation gives CASSSWTLTTLEQYF.